These 14 T cell receptor beta chains originate from one sample sequenced in a study of T cells after yellow fever vaccination. Each CDR3 protein is one row after TCRdb ran MiXCR on the 5' RACE reads. Of some 320,000 distinct CDR3 sequences in the sample, approximately 10% were seen once. This material consisted of CD4+ T cells sorted from PBMCs, taken 5 days after the yellow fever booster vaccination. The receptor set was obtained from a man younger than 35 who received the YFV17D yellow fever vaccine.

Many counts were recorded for this clonotype. This chain connects TRBV5-1 to TRBJ2-1; tentatively, D is TRBD2 (7 bases). The CDR3 is 16 amino acids. The germline V and J ends were trimmed by 0 bases and 4 bases, with 14 bases remaining between them. Germline assignment: CDR1 SGHRS and CDR2 YFSETQ. The CDR3 reads CASSLDAGAGYNEQFF. CDR3 bases: TGCGCCAGCAGCTTGGATGCGGGGGCCGGGTACAATGAGCAGTTCTTC. The entire variable domain, with the rest obtained from reference TRBV5-1 and TRBJ2-1, is as follows: KAGVTQTPRYLIKTRGQQVTLSCSPISGHRSVSWYQQTPGQGLQFLFEYFSETQRNKGNFPGRFSGRQFSNSRSEMNVSTLELGDSALYLCASSLDAGAGYNEQFFGPGTRLTVL.

This clonotype was observed at least ten times. V gene TRBV5-1 combines with J gene TRBJ1-2; D is unclear. Germline V gene sequence: CDR1 SGHRS, CDR2 YFSETQ. Trimming removed 4 bases from V and 4 bases from J, with 11 bases in between. The CDR3 covers 13 residues. CDR3 residues: CASSPREGYGYTF. The CDR3 DNA is TGCGCCAGCAGCCCGCGGGAGGGCTATGGCTACACCTTC.

A few counts support this clonotype. The J gene is TRBJ1-1, the V gene TRBV23-1, with D possibly TRBD1 on 6 matching bases. TRBV23-1 is noted as an ORF with a role that remains uncertain. Trimming shortened V by 4 bases and J by 5 bases, and 20 bases separated the two germline ends. CDR3 length equals 16 residues. CDR3 amino acids: CASSRFQGPRITEAFF. The CDR3 DNA reads as TGCGCCAGCAGTCGGTTTCAGGGGCCGCGTATTACTGAAGCTTTCTTT.

The chain joins TRBV11-2 to TRBJ1-4; possibly TRBD1 for D (6 bases). Deletions cut 1 base from V and 2 bases from J, with 8 bases between. In germline, CDR1 is SGHAT, CDR2 FQNNGV. The CDR3 is 15 amino acids. This chain's CDR3 is CASSLGTVTNEKLFF. The DNA for the CDR3 is TGTGCCAGCAGCTTAGGGACAGTCACTAATGAAAAACTGTTTTTT.

In this sample, this clonotype turned up a few times. The chain carries TRBV19 and TRBJ2-7; 8 bases map to TRBD1. Per germline, CDR1 LNHDA and CDR2 SQIVND (reference sequence). The CDR3 runs 14 residues. Trimming at V came to 4 bases and at J to 2 bases, leaving 4 bases not matched to a gene. The CDR3 is CASSTDREPYEQYV. Written as DNA, the CDR3 is TGTGCCAGTAGTACGGACAGGGAACCCTACGAGCAGTACGTC.

The sample holds many counts of this clonotype. The rearrangement uses TRBV12-3 or TRBV12-4 and TRBJ2-2, with 11 bases matching TRBD2. CDR3 length: 14 residues. V trimming: 10 bases; J trimming: 5 bases; junction bases outside the gene matches: 6. The CDR3 DNA reads TGTGCCACTTCTTTAGCGGGGGGGACCGGGGAGCTGTTTTTT. As protein: CATSLAGGTGELFF.

CDR3 loop: CASNQQGQGRNYGYTF. In DNA form, the CDR3 reads TGTGCCAGTAATCAACAGGGACAGGGGAGGAACTATGGCTACACCTTC. The J gene is TRBJ1-2, the V gene TRBV6-2 or TRBV6-3; 10 bases agree with TRBD1. The CDR3 runs 16 residues. From germline, CDR1 is MNHEY and CDR2 SVGEGT. Trimming at V came to 9 bases and at J to 2 bases, leaving 12 bases not matched to a gene.

The chain combines TRBV4-2 with TRBJ1-6; D gene ambiguous. The V and J ends lost 3 bases and 9 bases respectively, with 15 bases between them. Per the germline V gene, CDR1 is LGHNA and CDR2 is YNFKEQ. CDR3 length: 15 residues. The CDR3 region has the DNA TGTGCCAGCAGCCATCGACAAGGGTTGAGTTCACCCCTCCACTTT. Translation: CASSHRQGLSSPLHF.

This clonotype was observed at least ten times. This chain connects TRBV7-2 to TRBJ1-2; D gene unclear. Per the germline V gene, CDR1 is SGHTA and CDR2 is FQGNSA. CDR3 size: 13 residues. The V gene lost 1 base and the J gene lost 2 bases, with 5 bases spanning the gap. For the CDR3, the DNA is TGTGCCAGCAGCTTAGGGGGAAACTATGGCTACACCTTC. Protein product: CASSLGGNYGYTF. Complete variable domain (other parts from reference TRBV7-2 and TRBJ1-2): GAGVSQSPSNKVTEKGKDVELRCDPISGHTALYWYRQSLGQGLEFLIYFQGNSAPDKSGLPSDRFSAERTGGSVSTLTIQRTQQEDSAVYLCASSLGGNYGYTFGSGTRLTVV.

This clonotype appeared many times. The chain recombines TRBV7-2 with TRBJ2-5, with 14 bases fitting TRBD2. Germline-derived CDR1 and CDR2 are SGHTA and FQGNSA. The length of the CDR3 is 15 residues. The V segment lost 5 bases and the J segment 7 bases; nucleotides outside the gene matches: 6. The CDR3 DNA reads as TGTGCCAGCAGCCCCGGACTAGCGGGAGGCTTGACCCAGTACTTC. Translated, it gives CASSPGLAGGLTQYF.

The J gene is TRBJ2-2, the V gene TRBV11-2, with 7 bases lining up with TRBD1. The CDR3 has 16 residues. Trimming removed 5 bases from V and 4 bases from J; junction bases left unmatched: 10. The V gene's germline CDR1 is SGHAT and CDR2 FQNNGV. CDR3 loop: CASSGRTGGATGELFF. The CDR3 coding sequence is TGTGCCAGCAGCGGAAGGACAGGAGGCGCCACCGGGGAGCTGTTTTTT.

This clonotype was seen at least ten times. The chain links TRBV6-5 to TRBJ1-1, with 7 bases fitting TRBD1. The V segment lost 6 bases and the J segment 2 bases; nucleotides outside the gene matches: 3. The CDR3 is made up of 13 amino acids. Germline CDR1 reads MNHEY; CDR2 reads SVGAGI. In nucleotides, the CDR3 is TGTGCCAGCAGGGGACAGATTAACACTGAAGCTTTCTTT. This translates into CASRGQINTEAFF.

This clonotype has a handful of counts. The gene calls are TRBV3-1 and TRBJ1-1, with D possibly TRBD1 on 5 matching bases. The CDR3 length is 14 residues. The V end lost 8 bases, the J end lost 3 bases, and 16 bases lay between the germline ends. Germline V gene data show CDR1 as LGHDT and CDR2 as YNNKEL (reference sequence). CDR3 protein: CASATVGGHTEAFF. In DNA, the CDR3 is TGTGCCAGCGCCACGGTGGGGGGACACACTGAAGCTTTCTTT.

This clonotype showed up just a few times. The chain combines TRBV4-3 with TRBJ2-3; weak D call: TRBD2 (6 bases). Germline V gives CDR1 LGHNA, CDR2 YSLEER. This CDR3 has 16 amino acids. Trimming took 4 bases from V and 1 from J, leaving 15 bases between them. CDR3 in amino acids: CASSPGVGFGTDTQYF. CDR3 nucleotide sequence: TGCGCCAGCAGCCCGGGGGTGGGGTTCGGCACAGATACGCAGTATTTT.